This is a list of T cell receptor beta chains from one sample in a study of blood T cell repertoires in COVID-19. TCRdb keeps only in-frame clones here, not all; method: immunoSEQ multiplex PCR. This repertoire shows around 190,000 clones, about 85% found once; its top ten account for roughly 4.5%. Sequenced sample: peripheral blood. Receptor source: a woman aged 80 or older with acute or convalescent COVID-19. The CDR3 runs from the conserved cysteine through the conserved F or W. A D gene is named only where the DNA matches it firmly. The size of a clone is reported for some rows only, either as once, few or many, or as a class for expanded clones.

TRBV27	.	.	TRBJ1-1	CASSPEAGNTEAFF	TGTGCCAGCAGTCCAGAAGCAGGAAACACTGAAGCTTTCTTT
TRBV11-2	.	once	TRBJ1-1	CASSPTGMGNTEAFF	TGTGCCAGCAGCCCTACAGGGATGGGGAACACTGAAGCTTTCTTT
TRBV5-1	.	.	TRBJ2-1	CASSLGLEGNEQFF	TGCGCCAGCAGCTTGGGACTAGAAGGCAATGAGCAGTTCTTC
TRBV18	.	.	TRBJ1-1	CASSPAAGTTEAFF	TGTGCCAGCTCCCCGGCAGCGGGAACCACTGAAGCTTTCTTT
TRBV28	TRBD1	.	TRBJ1-2	CASSLRGQTRAYGYTF	TGTGCCAGCAGTTTACGGGGACAGACGAGAGCCTATGGCTACACCTTC
TRBV6-2/TRBV6-3	TRBD2	.	TRBJ2-1	CASSYWPGTSGKFF	TGTGCCAGCAGTTACTGGCCCGGGACTAGCGGGAAGTTCTTC
TRBV9	.	.	TRBJ2-3	CASSAGEGVADTQYF	TGTGCCAGCAGCGCCGGGGAGGGGGTGGCAGATACGCAGTATTTT
TRBV3-1/TRBV3-2	.	.	TRBJ1-1	CASSQFLGTEAFF	TGTGCCAGCAGCCAATTTCTCGGGACTGAAGCTTTCTTT
TRBV5-1	.	.	TRBJ2-5	CASSFGGGGGETQYF	TGCGCCAGCAGCTTTGGCGGAGGTGGCGGAGAGACCCAGTACTTC
TRBV2	.	few	TRBJ2-3	CASSAGISVDTQYF	TGTGCCAGCAGTGCCGGGATTAGCGTAGATACGCAGTATTTT
TRBV5-4	TRBD2	few	TRBJ2-1	CASSLETSGRFF	TGTGCCAGCAGCTTGGAAACTAGCGGGAGGTTCTTC
TRBV5-5	.	.	TRBJ1-3	CASSLVVTKSSSGNTIYF	TGTGCCAGCAGCTTGGTGGTGACTAAATCCAGCTCTGGAAACACCATATATTTT
TRBV7-9	.	.	TRBJ1-2	CASSSWDFSNYGYTF	TGTGCCAGCAGCTCTTGGGACTTTTCTAACTATGGCTACACCTTC
TRBV28	TRBD1	.	TRBJ1-1	CASRDRGNTEAFF	TGTGCCAGCAGGGACAGGGGGAATACTGAAGCTTTCTTT
TRBV11-2	.	.	TRBJ2-1	CASSFTTPHNEQFF	TGTGCCAGCAGCTTTACAACACCCCACAATGAGCAGTTCTTC
TRBV5-1	.	.	TRBJ1-3	CASRMSSGNTIYF	TGCGCCAGCAGGATGAGCTCTGGAAACACCATATATTTT
TRBV6-5	TRBD2	.	TRBJ2-4	CASKTSGKAKNIQYF	TGTGCCAGCAAAACTAGCGGGAAGGCCAAAAACATTCAGTACTTC
TRBV18	.	.	TRBJ1-4	CASSPFRVGATNEKLFF	TGTGCCAGCTCACCATTCAGGGTTGGGGCAACTAATGAAAAACTGTTTTTT
TRBV27	TRBD1	.	TRBJ2-1	CASSSDRAYNEQFF	TGTGCCAGCAGTTCGGACAGGGCCTACAATGAGCAGTTCTTC
TRBV10-3	.	.	TRBJ1-1	CAIGTTAGTEAFF	TGTGCCATCGGGACCACAGCGGGCACTGAAGCTTTCTTT
TRBV18	TRBD1	few	TRBJ2-5	CASSERTGGETQYF	TGTGCCAGCTCAGAACGGACAGGGGGAGAGACCCAGTACTTC
TRBV6-5	.	.	TRBJ2-5	CASSYFPGNPTTQYF	TGTGCCAGCAGTTACTTTCCCGGGAACCCGACAACCCAGTACTTC
TRBV6-6	.	.	TRBJ2-4	CASSPTEKLYF	TGTGCCAGCAGCCCCACTGAGAAGTTGTACTTC
TRBV19	TRBD2	.	TRBJ2-2	CASKGLDLTGELFF	TGTGCCAGTAAGGGACTAGACTTAACCGGGGAGCTGTTTTTT
TRBV10-3	.	.	TRBJ2-2	CAILASANTGELFF	TGTGCCATCCTCGCTAGCGCGAACACCGGGGAGCTGTTTTTT
TRBV7-9	TRBD1	.	TRBJ2-1	CASSLAEKGTVPIF	TGTGCCAGCAGCTTAGCCGAAAAAGGGACAGTCCCGATCTTC
TRBV6-5	.	.	TRBJ1-2	CASSSGGGGYTF	TGTGCCAGCAGTTCCGGCGGCGGTGGCTACACCTTC
TRBV4-3	TRBD1	.	TRBJ1-4	CASSRGGTGEEKLFF	TGCGCCAGCAGCCGAGGGGGGACAGGGGAGGAAAAACTGTTTTTT
TRBV15	.	.	TRBJ2-5	CATSRDSGGPETQYF	TGTGCCACCAGCAGAGATTCGGGGGGCCCAGAGACCCAGTACTTC
TRBV6-5	.	.	TRBJ1-1	CASISDRIGAEAFF	TGTGCCAGCATTTCCGACAGGATAGGCGCTGAAGCTTTCTTT
TRBV28	TRBD1	.	TRBJ1-2	CASRSTGGGFNYGYTF	TGTGCCAGCAGAAGTACAGGGGGAGGATTTAACTATGGCTACACCTTC
TRBV2	.	.	TRBJ1-1	CASLRESSVEAFF	TGTGCCAGCTTACGGGAGAGTTCGGTTGAAGCTTTCTTT
TRBV24-1	.	.	TRBJ1-1	CATSDPYPTGLWAFF	TGTGCCACCAGTGATCCTTACCCTACAGGGCTCTGGGCTTTCTTT
TRBV19	TRBD2	.	TRBJ2-4	CASTLTSGKNIQYF	TGTGCCAGTACGCTGACTAGCGGCAAAAACATTCAGTACTTC
TRBV7-9	.	.	TRBJ1-1	CASSLDIGRIAFF	TGTGCCAGCAGCTTAGACATAGGCAGGATAGCTTTCTTT
TRBV5-1	.	.	TRBJ1-6	CASSFLQNNSPLHF	TGCGCCAGCAGCTTCCTACAGAATAATTCACCCCTCCACTTT
TRBV20-1	TRBD1	.	TRBJ1-5	CSASSQGASNQPQHF	TGCAGTGCTAGTAGCCAGGGGGCTAGCAATCAGCCCCAGCATTTT